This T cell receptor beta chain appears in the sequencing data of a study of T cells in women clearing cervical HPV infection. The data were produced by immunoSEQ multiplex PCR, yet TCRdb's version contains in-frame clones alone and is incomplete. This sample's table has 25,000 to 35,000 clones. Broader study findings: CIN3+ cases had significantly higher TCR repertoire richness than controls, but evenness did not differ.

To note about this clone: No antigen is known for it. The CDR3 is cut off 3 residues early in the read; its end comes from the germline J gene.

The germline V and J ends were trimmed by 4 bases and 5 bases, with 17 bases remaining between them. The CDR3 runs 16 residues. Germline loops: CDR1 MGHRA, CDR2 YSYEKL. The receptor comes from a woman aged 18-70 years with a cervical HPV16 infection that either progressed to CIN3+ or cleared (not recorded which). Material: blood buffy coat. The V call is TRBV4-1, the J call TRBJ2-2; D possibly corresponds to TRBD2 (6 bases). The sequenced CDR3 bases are TGCGCCAGCAGCCCCACCGGAGGCGGGATGACCGGGGAG. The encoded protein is CASSPTGGGMTGE. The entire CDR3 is CASSPTGGGMTGELFF.